This is a list of T cell receptor beta chains from one sample in a study of blood T cell repertoires in COVID-19. Clones were read by immunoSEQ multiplex PCR, and TCRdb kept only the in-frame ones, dropping some. This table has about 67,000 clones, around nine tenths appearing once. Sequenced input: peripheral blood. Source of these receptors: a woman in her fifties or sixties with acute or convalescent COVID-19. Each CDR3 is given with its conserved first and last residue. A D gene is named only where the DNA matches it firmly. Expanded clones get a size class; other rows say once, few or many, or leave the size out.

j_gene	v_gene	abundance	d_gene	len	CDR3aa	CDR3nt
TRBJ2-2	TRBV19	-	TRBD1	14	CASSLTGATGELFF	TGTGCCAGTAGCCTAACAGGGGCCACCGGGGAGCTGTTTTTT
TRBJ2-2	TRBV5-1	-	-	16	CASSLVPGALTGELFF	TGCGCCAGCAGCTTGGTCCCAGGGGCCCTCACCGGGGAGCTGTTTTTT
TRBJ1-2	TRBV7-2	-	TRBD1	16	CASSHGTVRSLYGYTF	TGTGCCAGCAGCCACGGGACAGTTCGCTCTCTCTATGGCTACACCTTC
TRBJ1-6	TRBV5-1	-	TRBD1	18	CASSLAATGGVVNSPLHF	TGCGCCAGCAGCTTGGCCGCAACAGGGGGCGTTGTAAATTCACCCCTCCACTTT
TRBJ2-3	TRBV6-4	-	TRBD1	13	CASSANRGDTQYF	TGTGCCAGCAGTGCCAACAGGGGGGATACGCAGTATTTT
TRBJ1-4	TRBV13	-	TRBD1	13	CASRGQGGEKLFF	TGTGCCAGTAGGGGACAGGGAGGAGAAAAACTGTTTTTT
TRBJ1-2	TRBV14	-	TRBD1	13	CASRPGQGYGYTF	TGTGCCAGCAGGCCGGGACAGGGCTATGGCTACACCTTC
TRBJ2-3	TRBV29-1	-	-	13	CSVEGSSTDTQYF	TGCAGCGTTGAGGGCAGTAGCACAGATACGCAGTATTTT
TRBJ1-6	TRBV2	-	-	17	CASSARGSSSYNSPLHF	TGTGCCAGCAGTGCAAGGGGGTCGAGCTCCTATAATTCACCCCTCCACTTT
TRBJ2-2	TRBV20-1	-	TRBD2	14	CSASGRGNTGELFF	TGCAGTGCTAGTGGGAGGGGGAACACCGGGGAGCTGTTTTTT
TRBJ2-3	TRBV5-4	-	TRBD2	15	CASSWGLAATDTQYF	TGTGCCAGCAGCTGGGGACTAGCGGCCACAGATACGCAGTATTTT
TRBJ1-6	TRBV5-8	-	-	15	CASSLGGSHNSPLHF	TGTGCCAGCAGCTTGGGTGGGAGCCATAATTCACCCCTCCACTTT
TRBJ1-6	TRBV6-5	-	-	14	CASSYRDTNSPLHF	TGTGCCAGCAGTTATCGGGACACCAATTCACCCCTCCACTTT
TRBJ2-2	TRBV5-1	-	TRBD2	22	CASNRVLKSGTSGSNRTGELFF	TGCGCCAGTAACAGGGTTCTGAAGTCCGGGACTAGCGGGAGTAATAGGACCGGGGAGCTGTTTTTT
TRBJ1-6	TRBV18	-	-	18	CASSPRPSGNLLNSPLHF	TGTGCCAGCTCACCAAGGCCGTCAGGGAACCTTTTAAATTCACCCCTCCACTTT
TRBJ1-4	TRBV19	-	-	18	CASRRGDRPGVTNEKLFF	TGTGCCAGTAGGAGAGGTGACAGGCCAGGGGTAACTAATGAAAAACTGTTTTTT
TRBJ2-1	TRBV7-9	-	TRBD2	15	CASSLGTSGGNEQFF	TGTGCCAGCAGCTTAGGGACTAGCGGAGGGAATGAGCAGTTCTTC
TRBJ2-3	TRBV7-2	-	-	15	CASSFLGQPTDTQYF	TGTGCCAGCAGCTTTTTAGGACAGCCCACAGATACGCAGTATTTT
TRBJ2-1	TRBV5-1	-	-	13	CASSSSRANEQFF	TGCGCCAGCAGCTCCTCGAGGGCAAATGAGCAGTTCTTC
TRBJ2-3	TRBV5-1	-	-	16	CASSLQQGGRTDTQYF	TGCGCCAGCAGCTTGCAGCAGGGGGGAAGAACAGATACGCAGTATTTT
TRBJ1-1	TRBV5-1	once	-	13	CASSLEGWTEAFF	TGCGCCAGCAGCTTGGAGGGGTGGACTGAAGCTTTCTTT
TRBJ2-1	TRBV3-1/TRBV3-2	-	-	13	CASSQGPGNEQFF	TGTGCCAGCAGCCAGGGCCCCGGCAATGAGCAGTTCTTC
TRBJ2-3	TRBV5-6	-	TRBD1	14	CASRQGAGTDTQYF	TGTGCCAGCAGACAGGGGGCTGGGACAGATACGCAGTATTTT
TRBJ2-1	TRBV9	-	TRBD2	15	CASSVGSGDYNEQFF	TGTGCCAGCAGCGTAGGTAGCGGGGACTACAATGAGCAGTTCTTC
TRBJ1-3	TRBV9	-	-	15	CASSASSFSGNTIYF	TGTGCCAGCAGCGCCTCCTCCTTCTCTGGAAACACCATATATTTT
TRBJ2-1	TRBV5-4	-	-	14	CASYSEGTYNEQFF	TGTGCCAGTTATTCGGAGGGGACCTACAATGAGCAGTTCTTC
TRBJ2-4	TRBV18	once	-	15	CASSSGQFSKNIQYF	TGTGCCAGCTCATCAGGGCAGTTTTCCAAAAACATTCAGTACTTC
TRBJ2-1	TRBV27	once	-	17	CASSFTGAVSSYNEQFF	TGTGCCAGCAGTTTCACGGGAGCCGTAAGCTCCTACAATGAGCAGTTCTTC
TRBJ1-1	TRBV6-1	-	TRBD1	12	CASSEDRGEAFF	TGTGCCAGCAGTGAGGACAGGGGTGAAGCTTTCTTT
TRBJ1-1	TRBV5-1	-	-	14	CASSLDAGGTEAFF	TGCGCCAGCAGCTTGGATGCGGGAGGCACTGAAGCTTTCTTT
TRBJ1-1	TRBV6-4	-	-	13	CASSVWLGDEAFF	TGTGCCAGCAGTGTTTGGCTGGGAGATGAAGCTTTCTTT
TRBJ2-1	TRBV6-2/TRBV6-3	-	TRBD1	17	CASSLTGGRGGLYEQFF	TGTGCCAGCAGTTTGACAGGGGGTAGAGGGGGTCTATATGAGCAGTTCTTC
TRBJ2-5	TRBV11-2	-	TRBD1	14	CASSPTGGWETQYF	TGTGCCAGCAGCCCGACAGGGGGATGGGAGACCCAGTACTTC
TRBJ1-4	TRBV9	-	TRBD1	16	CASSVEGGASPEKLFF	TGTGCCAGCAGCGTAGAAGGGGGCGCGAGCCCCGAAAAACTGTTTTTT
TRBJ2-1	TRBV29-1	-	-	11	CSAETYNEQFF	TGCAGCGCGGAAACTTACAATGAGCAGTTCTTC
TRBJ2-2	TRBV7-2	-	TRBD2	15	CASSYDGTSAGELFF	TGTGCCAGCAGCTACGACGGGACTAGCGCCGGGGAGCTGTTTTTT
TRBJ2-3	TRBV7-9	-	-	16	CASSLGPGVSTDTQYF	TGTGCCAGCAGCTTAGGGCCCGGGGTAAGCACAGATACGCAGTATTTT
TRBJ2-5	TRBV27	-	TRBD2	14	CASSPGLAGETQYF	TGTGCCAGCAGCCCGGGACTAGCGGGAGAGACCCAGTACTTC
TRBJ1-2	TRBV5-6	-	TRBD1	15	CASSATGGSSYGYTF	TGTGCCAGCAGCGCTACAGGGGGCTCCTCCTATGGCTACACCTTC
TRBJ1-4	TRBV5-1	-	TRBD1	16	CASSSRSGQGHEKLFF	TGCGCCAGCAGCTCCCGGAGCGGACAGGGACATGAAAAACTGTTTTTT
TRBJ2-5	TRBV4-2	few	TRBD1	17	CASSQGGQRGGWETQYF	TGTGCCAGCAGCCAAGGAGGACAACGAGGGGGCTGGGAGACCCAGTACTTC
TRBJ2-2	TRBV5-4	once	TRBD2	15	CASSPRLAGTGELFF	TGTGCCAGCAGCCCTAGACTAGCGGGCACCGGGGAGCTGTTTTTT
TRBJ2-1	TRBV19	-	TRBD2	15	CASMVAGGSYNEQFF	TGTGCCAGTATGGTAGCGGGGGGATCCTACAATGAGCAGTTCTTC
TRBJ1-1	TRBV6-5	-	-	11	CASSYGRSWFF	TGTGCCAGCAGTTACGGGAGGAGTTGGTTCTTT
TRBJ2-1	TRBV11-2	once	-	17	CASSLEFASFSYNEQFF	TGTGCCAGCAGCTTAGAATTCGCTAGCTTCTCCTACAATGAGCAGTTCTTC
TRBJ2-1	TRBV3-1/TRBV3-2	once	TRBD2	17	CASSPFHYGTSYNEQFF	TGTGCCAGCAGCCCATTTCATTACGGGACTAGTTACAATGAGCAGTTCTTC
TRBJ1-1	TRBV25-1	-	-	16	CASSGGSGTWSTEAFF	TGTGCCAGCAGTGGCGGGAGCGGAACCTGGAGCACTGAAGCTTTCTTT
TRBJ1-4	TRBV27	-	TRBD1	17	CASSQPQLPGQGRKLFF	TGTGCCAGCAGCCAACCCCAACTTCCGGGACAGGGGAGGAAACTGTTTTTT
TRBJ1-2	TRBV6-2/TRBV6-3	-	-	16	CASSILGQPANYGYTF	TGTGCCAGCAGTATACTCGGACAGCCCGCTAACTATGGCTACACCTTC
TRBJ1-2	TRBV4-2	-	-	15	CASSQDLGAGYGYTF	TGTGCCAGCAGCCAAGATTTGGGGGCCGGCTATGGCTACACCTTC
TRBJ1-2	TRBV14	-	-	13	CASSPGINYGYTF	TGTGCCAGCAGCCCCGGGATAAACTATGGCTACACCTTC
TRBJ1-6	TRBV6-5	-	TRBD1	13	CASSDRGNPPLHF	TGTGCCAGCAGCGACAGGGGGAATCCACCCCTCCACTTT
TRBJ2-5	TRBV11-2	-	-	11	CASSPGFPQYF	TGTGCCAGCAGCCCAGGGTTTCCCCAGTACTTC
TRBJ2-3	TRBV28	once	TRBD1	14	CASSLRTGGDTQYF	TGTGCCAGCAGTCTAAGGACAGGGGGCGATACGCAGTATTTT
TRBJ1-3	TRBV4-2	once	-	17	CASSQGRFRAAGNTIYF	TGTGCCAGCAGCCAAGGTCGGTTCAGGGCGGCTGGAAACACCATATATTTT
TRBJ1-3	TRBV18	few	TRBD1	16	CASSALGQGAGNTIYF	TGTGCCAGCTCGGCCCTGGGACAGGGTGCTGGAAACACCATATATTTT
TRBJ2-3	TRBV11-2	once	-	11	CASSLSFTQYF	TGTGCCAGCAGCTTATCCTTTACGCAGTATTTT